The clone carrying this TCR beta chain was seen repeatedly, ten times or more. Germline CDR1 is SGHRS and CDR2 is YFSETQ. The length of the CDR3 is 13 residues. V dropped 0 bases and J dropped 4 bases, with 7 bases sitting between them. This entry is derived from a study of molecular identifiers for immune sequencing clone quantification. TCRdb fed the PCR reads into MiXCR, producing one record per CDR3 protein. The table includes 400,000 to 600,000 distinct CDR3 sequences, 25% detected once. The sequence derives from a human donor in good health. Some libraries in this study had Jurkat cell RNA spiked in. This chain connects TRBV5-1 to TRBJ1-1, with D possibly TRBD1 on 6 matching bases. Sequencing was carried out using naive CD8+ T cells from blood, with Jurkat cell RNA spiked in. Subset in this sample: FACS-sorted CD8+CD4-CCR7+CD45RA+ naive T cells. CDR3 in amino acids: CASSLGGPTEAFF. CDR3 sequence (DNA): TGCGCCAGCAGCTTGGGGGGGCCCACTGAAGCTTTCTTT.